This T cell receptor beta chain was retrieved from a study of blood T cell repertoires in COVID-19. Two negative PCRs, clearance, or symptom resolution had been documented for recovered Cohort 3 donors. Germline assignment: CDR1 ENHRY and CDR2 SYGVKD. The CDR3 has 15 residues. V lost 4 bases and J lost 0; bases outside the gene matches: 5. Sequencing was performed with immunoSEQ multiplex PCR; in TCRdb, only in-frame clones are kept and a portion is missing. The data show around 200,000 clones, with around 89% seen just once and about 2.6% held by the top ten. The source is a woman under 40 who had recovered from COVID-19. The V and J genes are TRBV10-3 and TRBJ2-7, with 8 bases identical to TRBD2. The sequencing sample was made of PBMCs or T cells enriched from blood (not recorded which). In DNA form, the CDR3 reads TGTGCCATCAGTGGAGAGCGGGGGAGCTCCTACGAGCAGTACTTC. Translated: CAISGERGSSYEQYF.